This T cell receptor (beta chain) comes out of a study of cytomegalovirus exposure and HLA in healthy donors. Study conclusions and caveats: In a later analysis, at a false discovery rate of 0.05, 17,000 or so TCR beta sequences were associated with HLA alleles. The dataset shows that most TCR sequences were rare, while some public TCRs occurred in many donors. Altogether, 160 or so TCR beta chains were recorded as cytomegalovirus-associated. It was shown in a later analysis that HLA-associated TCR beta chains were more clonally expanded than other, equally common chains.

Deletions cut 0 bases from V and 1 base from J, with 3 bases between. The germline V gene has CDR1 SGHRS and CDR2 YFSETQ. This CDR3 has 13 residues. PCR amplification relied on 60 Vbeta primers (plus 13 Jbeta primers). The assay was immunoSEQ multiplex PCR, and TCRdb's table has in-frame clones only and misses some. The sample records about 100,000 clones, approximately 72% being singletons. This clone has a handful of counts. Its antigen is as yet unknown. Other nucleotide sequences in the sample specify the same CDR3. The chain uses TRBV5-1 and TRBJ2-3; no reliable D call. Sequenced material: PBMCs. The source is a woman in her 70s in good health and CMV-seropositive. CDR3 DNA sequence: TGCGCCAGCAGCTTGGCCGGCACAGATACGCAGTATTTT. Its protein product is CASSLAGTDTQYF.